This T cell receptor (beta chain) was sequenced during a study of CD8+ T cells in alopecia areata listed by TCRdb under 2018. Describing the broader study: Skin from C3H/HeJ donors aged roughly 6-13 months with spontaneous alopecia was grafted onto female C3H/HeJ recipients aged roughly 6-10 weeks. The study used high-throughput TCRbeta sequencing to examine T cell clonal expansion in alopecia areata, in both the C3H/HeJ mouse model and human patients. In humans, TCRbeta sequencing was performed on scalp tissue and on sorted CD4+ and CD8+ peripheral blood T cells from healthy controls and from patients with patchy or totalis/universalis alopecia areata. Clonality in the scalp was compared among normal scalp (n=4), patchy alopecia areata scalp (n=8), and alopecia totalis/universalis scalp (n=8). RNA was extracted with the PAXgene miRNA kit for fixed scalp, the miRNeasy kit for PBMCs, and the RNeasy kit for mouse skin. TCRbeta CDR3 regions were amplified by immunoSEQ multiplex PCR using 35 Vbeta forward and 13 Jbeta reverse primers. Overall study outcomes, separate from this receptor: TCR sequences shared between patients were less clear than in mice, possibly partly because of HLA diversity in the patient population. Compared with normal scalp, lesional scalp had higher clonality and more expanded CD8+ clones, particularly in alopecia totalis/universalis, a pattern that suggests antigenic drive. Unlike mouse skin, where gammadelta T cells dominate, normal human skin contains resident alphabeta T cells that get sequenced too, which complicates analysis of the scalp TCR repertoire.

The method was the immunoSEQ multiplex PCR assay. To provide template for TCR sequencing, every sample had RNA extracted and reverse transcribed into cDNA. SuperScript III was used to make first-strand cDNA, primed with a 2:1 mix of oligo-dT and random hexamers. Amplification bias was assessed with a synthetic immune receptor repertoire, and residual bias was removed computationally. Sequencing of the libraries was done on Illumina HiSeq using 60 bp reads that spanned the CDR3 and were read from J toward V. In the authors' own workflow: After raw reads were preprocessed to remove errors, the CDR3 was defined following IMGT conventions as running from the conserved cysteine to phenylalanine. To get clonality, Shannon entropy was normalized by log2 of the number of productive unique TCRs and the result was subtracted from 1. CD4 or CD8 identity of scalp clones was inferred by cross-referencing scalp TCRbeta sequences with sorted blood CD4 and CD8 repertoires. Drawn from immuneACCESS, this table holds only the in-frame rearrangements with V and J called that TCRdb kept. Clones are partly lost; checked studies trace under half to an unresolved V gene and leave the rest unexplained. Clonal size and the V and J genes are those of that table, whereas D and trimming came from the DNA. The table for this sample lists roughly 2,000 clones, none of them counted only once. The ten largest clones capture 25% to 30% of the sample.

V is pared back by 0 bases and J by 1 base, with 6 bases lying between the germline termini. Sequences GKSSPN (CDR1) and SITVG (CDR2) are obtained from the germline V gene. The CDR3 contains 13 residues, cysteine and phenylalanine counted. Of the CDR3's DNA, 27 bases were read; they are in frame from base 1. As concerns this clone: The clone's antigen remains unknown. The species here is mouse, which means the gene names and germline sequences are mouse ones. The CDR3 is cut off 4 residues early in the read; its end comes from the germline J gene.

The time point tag for this specimen amounts to: mouse skin 6 weeks after grafting, around onset of hair loss. To track clonal expansion, skin biopsies were taken from mouse graft recipients at the time of grafting and again 3 and 6 weeks after grafting. This receptor was identified in a C3H/HeJ mouse with alopecia areata. The strain carries MHC haplotype H2-k. The specimen was skin, collected at week 6. Recombination linked TRBV31 to TRBJ1-1; the D gene is unclear. The CDR3 region has the sequence CAWSLLGNTEVFF. The sequenced part of the CDR3 DNA is TGTGCCTGGAGTCTACTTGGAAACACA.